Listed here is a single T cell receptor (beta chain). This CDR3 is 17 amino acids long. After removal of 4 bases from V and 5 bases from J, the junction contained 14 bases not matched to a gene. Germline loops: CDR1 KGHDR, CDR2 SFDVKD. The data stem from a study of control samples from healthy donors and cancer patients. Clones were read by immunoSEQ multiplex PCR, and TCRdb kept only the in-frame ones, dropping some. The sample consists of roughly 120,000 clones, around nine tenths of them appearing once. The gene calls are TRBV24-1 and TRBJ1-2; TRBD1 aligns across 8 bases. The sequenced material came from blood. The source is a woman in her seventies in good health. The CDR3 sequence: CATSDPVGQGGGYGYTF. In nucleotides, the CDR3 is TGTGCCACCAGTGACCCCGTCGGACAGGGAGGCGGATATGGCTACACCTTC.